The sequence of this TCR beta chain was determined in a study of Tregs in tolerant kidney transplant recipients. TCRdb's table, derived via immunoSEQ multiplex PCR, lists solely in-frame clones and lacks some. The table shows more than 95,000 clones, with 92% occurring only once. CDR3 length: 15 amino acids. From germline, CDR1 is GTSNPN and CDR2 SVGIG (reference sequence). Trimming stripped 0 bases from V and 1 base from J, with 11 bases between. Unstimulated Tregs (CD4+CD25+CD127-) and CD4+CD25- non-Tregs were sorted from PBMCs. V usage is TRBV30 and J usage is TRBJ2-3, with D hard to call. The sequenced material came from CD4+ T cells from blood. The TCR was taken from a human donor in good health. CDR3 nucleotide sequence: TGTGCCTGGAGTGTGTTTGGTGCCCGCACAGATACGCAGTATTTT. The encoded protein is CAWSVFGARTDTQYF. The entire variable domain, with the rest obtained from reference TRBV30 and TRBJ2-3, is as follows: SQTIHQWPATLVQPVGSPLSLECTVEGTSNPNLYWYRQAAGRGLQLLFYSVGIGQISSEVPQNLSASRPQDRQFILSSKKLLLSDSGFYLCAWSVFGARTDTQYFGPGTRLTVL.